This T cell receptor (beta chain) appears in the sequencing data of a study of blood T cell repertoires in COVID-19. As for the study in general: The United States, Italy and Spain supplied acute and convalescent COVID-19 samples. T cells, B-cell-depleted T cells, or PBMCs supplied cDNA or gDNA.

Source study methods: Cell counts per sample came from amplifying reference gene primers. The data were produced by immunoSEQ multiplex PCR, yet TCRdb's version contains in-frame clones alone and is incomplete. Clone size and the V and J calls come from that table; the DNA yielded D and trimming. The sample includes under 400,000 clones, 87% seen only once; the top ten take 8.5% to 12%. Seattle participants joined during active infection and were tracked over time. The source is a woman between 25 and 40 years old with COVID-19, enrolled during active disease. Sequencing input: peripheral blood.

CDR3 sequence (DNA): TGTGCCATCAAAGAGGACAGCTCTAACTATGGCTACACCTTC. It encodes CAIKEDSSNYGYTF. The gene calls are TRBV10-3 and TRBJ1-2; tentative D call: TRBD1 (6 bases). The CDR3 sequence is 14 residues long. Trimming pared 7 bases from V and 0 bases from J, leaving 12 bases between. Germline assignment: CDR1 ENHRY and CDR2 SYGVKD.